Listed here are 14 T cell receptor beta chains from one sample, sequenced in a study of early T cells in non-severe SARS-CoV-2 infection. Each CDR3 protein is one row after TCRdb ran MiXCR on the 5' RACE reads. The table lists under 85,000 distinct CDR3 sequences, 9% to 13% of them singletons. Sequenced sample: whole blood. These receptors all stem from an adult who was a healthcare worker with PCR-confirmed SARS-CoV-2 infection or an uninfected control (not recorded which).

V is TRBV12-3 or TRBV12-4 and J is TRBJ1-2; TRBD1 might be the D (6 bases). CDR3 length: 18 amino acids. Trimming stripped 3 bases from V and 1 base from J, with 21 bases between. The CDR3 sequence is CASSFLMQGRVFNYGYTF. CDR3 coding DNA: TGTGCCAGCAGTTTTCTTATGCAGGGGCGGGTATTTAACTATGGCTACACCTTC.

The chain is built from TRBV4-1 and TRBJ2-7; TRBD1 matches 12 bases. Germline V gene sequence: CDR1 MGHRA, CDR2 YSYEKL. The CDR3 sequence is 20 residues long. With 4 bases clipped from V and 3 bases from J, the junction kept 19 bases outside the gene matches. The CDR3 sequence: CASSPDPGTGGIRHYYEQYF. CDR3 sequence (DNA): TGCGCCAGCAGCCCAGATCCCGGGACAGGGGGCATCCGGCACTACTACGAGCAGTACTTC.

This chain joins TRBV6-5 and TRBJ1-3; D ambiguous. With 5 bases removed from V and 0 bases from J, the gap between germline ends came to 17 bases. This CDR3 contains 17 residues. Germline CDR1 MNHEY, CDR2 SVGAGI. DNA for the CDR3: TGTGCCAGCAGTGGGTCCCGGGCCTCAAGCTCTGGAAACACCATATATTTT. Amino acids: CASSGSRASSSGNTIYF.

This clonotype showed up many times. The chain has TRBV12-3 or TRBV12-4 and TRBJ2-7; no definite D call. The CDR3 covers 11 residues. V lost 4 bases, J lost 3 bases, and 4 bases lay in between. CDR3 in amino acids: CASSSIYEQYF. Here the CDR3 DNA reads TGTGCCAGCAGTTCCATCTACGAGCAGTACTTC.

The sample holds many counts of this clonotype. This sequence joins TRBV12-3 or TRBV12-4 and TRBJ2-1, with 10 bases lining up with TRBD2. This CDR3 is 17 amino acids long. V trimming: 5 bases; J trimming: 2 bases; junction bases outside the gene matches: 9. CDR3 nucleotides: TGTGCCAGCAGTGGCTCGGCTAGCGGGGGTACCTACAATGAGCAGTTCTTC. This encodes CASSGSASGGTYNEQFF.

This clonotype came up many times. The chain recombines TRBV11-2 with TRBJ2-2, with D possibly called TRBD1 or TRBD2 (6 bases each). V lost 5 bases, J lost 2 bases, and 12 bases lay in between. The CDR3 extends over 15 amino acids. Germline lookup yields CDR1 SGHAT and CDR2 FQNNGV. The CDR3 DNA sequence: TGTGCCAGCAGCCTAGGGGGGTCCAACACCGGGGAGCTGTTTTTT. This translates into CASSLGGSNTGELFF.

This clonotype appeared a few times. The chain employs TRBV11-2 and TRBJ1-2; D might be TRBD1 (6 bases). The germline CDR1 and CDR2 sequences are SGHAT and FQNNGV. Deletions cut 5 bases from V and 4 bases from J, with 20 bases between. The CDR3 spans 16 residues. CDR3 DNA sequence: TGTGCCAGCAGCCCCAGGGACGGACAGTTATTCTATGGCTACACCTTC. It codes for CASSPRDGQLFYGYTF.

The chain uses TRBV6-2 or TRBV6-3 and TRBJ2-3; D is uncertain. This CDR3 contains 14 residues. Germline V gene lookup returns CDR1 MNHEY and CDR2 SVGEGT. Trimming took 3 bases from V and 2 from J, leaving 9 bases between them. In nucleotides, the CDR3 is TGTGCCAGCAGTTATGCGTTTTCCACAGATACGCAGTATTTT. Amino acids: CASSYAFSTDTQYF.

This chain links TRBV19 with TRBJ1-5, with a tentative D call TRBD1 (5 bases). Per germline, CDR1 LNHDA and CDR2 SQIVND (reference sequence). V was pared by 3 bases and J by 0 bases, with 18 bases between. The CDR3 runs 18 residues. This CDR3 reads CASSMEGPRGYSNQPQHF. CDR3 nucleotides: TGTGCCAGTAGTATGGAGGGACCGAGGGGATATAGCAATCAGCCCCAGCATTTT.

The table lists this clonotype with many counts. This chain joins TRBV20-1 and TRBJ2-3, with TRBD2 identical over 9 bases. The CDR3 has 16 residues. Germline V lookup: CDR1 DFQATT, CDR2 SNEGSKA (reference sequence). With 0 bases clipped from V and 1 base from J, the junction kept 5 bases outside the gene matches. The CDR3 region has the DNA TGCAGTGCTAGAGATCCGGCTAGCGGGGGCACAGATACGCAGTATTTT. It yields the protein CSARDPASGGTDTQYF.

The gene calls are TRBV7-9 and TRBJ1-4; 8 bases line up with TRBD1. Germline values: CDR1 SEHNR, CDR2 FQNEAQ (reference sequence). CDR3 length: 15 amino acids. The V segment lost 5 bases and the J segment 8 bases; nucleotides outside the gene matches: 10. The CDR3 DNA is TGTGCCAGCAGCCAACGCACGACAGGGGAAGAAAAACTGTTTTTT. Translated, it gives CASSQRTTGEEKLFF.

This clonotype was counted at least ten times. The V gene is TRBV6-5, the J gene TRBJ1-6; D is uncertain. Germline V gene lookup returns CDR1 MNHEY and CDR2 SVGAGI. Trimming left V 0 bases short and J 7 bases short, with 16 bases between. The CDR3 runs to 17 residues. In DNA form, the CDR3 reads TGTGCCAGCAGTTACTCGATTGGTCGGGAGGTCAATTCACCCCTCCACTTT. Protein sequence: CASSYSIGREVNSPLHF.

This clonotype has at least ten counts. This rearrangement joins TRBV12-3 or TRBV12-4 to TRBJ2-2; D unresolved. The CDR3 is made up of 15 amino acids. V lost 6 bases and J 2 bases, leaving 13 bases between the germline ends. The CDR3 loop reads CASSPSNPNTGELFF. CDR3 DNA: TGTGCCAGCAGCCCTTCGAACCCTAACACCGGGGAGCTGTTTTTT.

This clonotype was seen a handful of times. This sequence joins TRBV11-3 and TRBJ2-1; 10 nucleotides line up with TRBD1. The CDR3 has 16 amino acids. V was pared by 5 bases and J by 6 bases, with 10 bases of the junction left unmatched. Germline V gene lookup returns CDR1 SGHNT and CDR2 YENEEA. This CDR3 reads CASSPRRDRGSNEQFF. In nucleotides, the CDR3 is TGTGCCAGCAGCCCCCGCCGGGACAGGGGAAGCAATGAGCAGTTCTTC. The full variable domain, rest sourced from reference TRBV11-3 and TRBJ2-1, is EAGVVQSPRYKIIEKKQPVAFWCNPISGHNTLYWYLQNLGQGPELLIRYENEEAVDDSQLPKDRFSAERLKGVDSTLKIQPAELGDSAVYLCASSPRRDRGSNEQFFGPGTRLTVL.